These T cell receptor beta chains were read from a single sample in a study of blood T cell repertoires in COVID-19. Data came from immunoSEQ multiplex PCR; TCRdb stores just in-frame clones and leaves some out. The data contain more than 85,000 clones, roughly 89% of them singletons. Sequences were obtained from peripheral blood. The receptors here all came from a human donor with COVID-19, enrolled during active disease. The donor label of this sample is uncertain. The CDR3 runs from the conserved cysteine through the conserved F or W. The order of the fields is CDR3 DNA, CDR3 protein, D gene, J gene, V gene, clone size. The D gene is left open where the match is weak. Not every row has a clone size; where given, it reads once, few, many or a size class.

DNA: TGCGCCAGCAGCTTGGGGGACAGACTCACAGATACGCAGTATTTT; CDR3: CASSLGDRLTDTQYF; D: TRBD1; J: TRBJ2-3; V: TRBV5-1; size: -
DNA: TGTGCCAGCAGCCATGGACTAGCGGGGGACTTAAGTGCAGATACGCAGTATTTT; CDR3: CASSHGLAGDLSADTQYF; D: TRBD2; J: TRBJ2-3; V: TRBV4-2; size: -
DNA: TGTGCCAGCAGTGACGGTGTTCCTGCAGATACGCAGTATTTT; CDR3: CASSDGVPADTQYF; D: -; J: TRBJ2-3; V: TRBV25-1; size: -
DNA: TGTGCCAGCAGCCAACGGGACAGCTACAATGAGCAGTTCTTC; CDR3: CASSQRDSYNEQFF; D: TRBD1; J: TRBJ2-1; V: TRBV3-1/TRBV3-2; size: -
DNA: TGTGCCAGCAGTTCGGACAGGTACGAGCAGTACTTC; CDR3: CASSSDRYEQYF; D: TRBD1; J: TRBJ2-7; V: TRBV6-6; size: -
DNA: TGTGCCAGCAGTAGACAGGGAAGGAATGAGCAGTTCTTC; CDR3: CASSRQGRNEQFF; D: TRBD1; J: TRBJ2-1; V: TRBV2; size: -
DNA: TGCGCCAGCAGCTTGTTGCCGGGAGACCAAGAGACCCAGTACTTC; CDR3: CASSLLPGDQETQYF; D: -; J: TRBJ2-5; V: TRBV5-1; size: -
DNA: TGTGCCAGCAGCGCTACCCGGACAGATCACGGGGAGCTGTTTTTT; CDR3: CASSATRTDHGELFF; D: -; J: TRBJ2-2; V: TRBV7-6; size: -
DNA: TGTGCCAGCAGCTTACCCACAGGCGCAATCTCCTACAATGAGCAGTTCTTC; CDR3: CASSLPTGAISYNEQFF; D: -; J: TRBJ2-1; V: TRBV7-9; size: -
DNA: TGTGCCAGCAGCATCCCGGGACAGGGGAACTACGAGCAGTACTTC; CDR3: CASSIPGQGNYEQYF; D: TRBD1; J: TRBJ2-7; V: TRBV6-2/TRBV6-3; size: -
DNA: TGTGCCATCAGTGGACCCTCCGGGGGCTACAATGAGCAGTTCTTC; CDR3: CAISGPSGGYNEQFF; D: -; J: TRBJ2-1; V: TRBV10-3; size: -
DNA: TGTGCCACCAGTGATTTGTGGACAGGGGGGAACACTGAAGCTTTCTTT; CDR3: CATSDLWTGGNTEAFF; D: TRBD1; J: TRBJ1-1; V: TRBV24-1; size: -
DNA: TGTGCCAGCAGCGCGCCGGACTTAAGGTCCCAGGGGCTGTTTTTT; CDR3: CASSAPDLRSQGLFF; D: -; J: TRBJ1-4; V: TRBV7-3; size: -
DNA: TGTGCCAGCAGCCAACCAACAGGGGGCGGGGAGACCCAGTACTTC; CDR3: CASSQPTGGGETQYF; D: TRBD1; J: TRBJ2-5; V: TRBV3-1/TRBV3-2; size: -
DNA: TGTGCCAGCAGTCCGACAGGATTCCATGGCTACACCTTC; CDR3: CASSPTGFHGYTF; D: -; J: TRBJ1-2; V: TRBV6-2/TRBV6-3; size: -
DNA: TGCGCCAGCAGCCAGGGACAGGTCTACTATGGCTACACCTTC; CDR3: CASSQGQVYYGYTF; D: TRBD1; J: TRBJ1-2; V: TRBV4-1; size: once
DNA: TGTGCCAGCAGCGCCGGGGACTTCACAGATACGCAGTATTTT; CDR3: CASSAGDFTDTQYF; D: -; J: TRBJ2-3; V: TRBV9; size: -
DNA: TGTGCCAGCAGCTTAGACCAGGGGTCTGAAGCTTTCTTT; CDR3: CASSLDQGSEAFF; D: -; J: TRBJ1-1; V: TRBV11-2; size: -
DNA: TGTGCCAGCAGCCAGCGAGGAGCGGGAACGGATCAGCCCCAGCATTTT; CDR3: CASSQRGAGTDQPQHF; D: -; J: TRBJ1-5; V: TRBV11-2; size: -
DNA: TGTGCCAGTAGTACGGGGTTTACGGAATTCTATGGCTACACCTTC; CDR3: CASSTGFTEFYGYTF; D: -; J: TRBJ1-2; V: TRBV19; size: -
DNA: TGCGCCAGCAGCCAAGAAGTTACAGAAAGCTCCTACAATGAGCAGTTCTTC; CDR3: CASSQEVTESSYNEQFF; D: -; J: TRBJ2-1; V: TRBV4-1; size: -
DNA: TGTGCCAGCAGCTCCGCACCGGGGGACGAGCAGTACTTC; CDR3: CASSSAPGDEQYF; D: -; J: TRBJ2-7; V: TRBV11-3; size: -
DNA: TGTGCCAGCAGCTTCGTCCAAGAGACCCAGTACTTC; CDR3: CASSFVQETQYF; D: -; J: TRBJ2-5; V: TRBV5-5; size: -
DNA: TGTGCCAGCGGGACTAGCGGGTACAATGAGCAGTTCTTC; CDR3: CASGTSGYNEQFF; D: TRBD2; J: TRBJ2-1; V: TRBV6-5; size: -
DNA: TGTGCCAGCAGGCCGGGACAGGTGGATCAGCCCCAGCATTTT; CDR3: CASRPGQVDQPQHF; D: TRBD1; J: TRBJ1-5; V: TRBV6-5; size: -
DNA: TGTGCCAGCAGTTACTCCCGGGGAGATACGCAGTATTTT; CDR3: CASSYSRGDTQYF; D: -; J: TRBJ2-3; V: TRBV6-6; size: -
DNA: TGCGCCAGCAGCCCTGGACAGTTCTTTGGCTACACCTTC; CDR3: CASSPGQFFGYTF; D: -; J: TRBJ1-2; V: TRBV5-1; size: -
DNA: TGTGCCAGCAGTTTTCACGCCGGGGACACTGAAGCTTTCTTT; CDR3: CASSFHAGDTEAFF; D: -; J: TRBJ1-1; V: TRBV7-3; size: -